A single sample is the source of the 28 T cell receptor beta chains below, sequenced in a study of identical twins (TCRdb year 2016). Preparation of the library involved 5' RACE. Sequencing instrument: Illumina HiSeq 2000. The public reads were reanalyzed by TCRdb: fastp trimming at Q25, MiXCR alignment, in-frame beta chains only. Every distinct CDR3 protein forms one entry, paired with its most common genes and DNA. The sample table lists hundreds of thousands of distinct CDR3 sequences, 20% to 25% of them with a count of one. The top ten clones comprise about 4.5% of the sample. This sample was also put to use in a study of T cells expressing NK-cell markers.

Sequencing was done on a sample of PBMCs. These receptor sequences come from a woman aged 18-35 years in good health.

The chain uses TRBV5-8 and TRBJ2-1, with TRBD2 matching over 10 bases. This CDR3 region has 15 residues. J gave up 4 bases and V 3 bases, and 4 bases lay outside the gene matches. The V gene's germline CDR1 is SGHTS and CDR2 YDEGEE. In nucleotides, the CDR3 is TGTGCCAGCAGCTCAGAAGCGGGGGGGTACAATGAGCAGTTCTTC. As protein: CASSSEAGGYNEQFF.

CDR3 residues: CATPAGSNTGELFF. The CDR3 DNA is TGTGCCACCCCGGCGGGGTCGAACACCGGGGAGCTGTTTTTT. This chain uses TRBV10-3 with TRBJ2-2; tentatively, D is TRBD2 (6 bases). The CDR3 consists of 14 residues. Deletions cut 10 bases from V and 0 bases from J, with 12 bases between. Germline CDR1 and CDR2: ENHRY and SYGVKD.

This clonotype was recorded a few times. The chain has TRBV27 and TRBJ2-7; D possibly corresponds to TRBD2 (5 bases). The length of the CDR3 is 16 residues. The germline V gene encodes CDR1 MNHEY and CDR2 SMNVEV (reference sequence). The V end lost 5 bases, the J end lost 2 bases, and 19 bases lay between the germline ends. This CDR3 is CASSPQDGKVAYEQYF. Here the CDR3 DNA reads TGTGCCAGCAGTCCCCAGGACGGGAAGGTGGCCTACGAGCAGTACTTC.

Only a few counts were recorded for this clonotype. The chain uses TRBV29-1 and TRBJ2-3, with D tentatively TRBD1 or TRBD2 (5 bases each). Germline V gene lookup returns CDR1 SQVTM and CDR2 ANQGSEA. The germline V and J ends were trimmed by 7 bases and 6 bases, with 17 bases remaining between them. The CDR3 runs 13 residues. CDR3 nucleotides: TGCAGCGGTGGACTCTTGGGGCCCGATACGCAGTATTTT. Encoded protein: CSGGLLGPDTQYF.

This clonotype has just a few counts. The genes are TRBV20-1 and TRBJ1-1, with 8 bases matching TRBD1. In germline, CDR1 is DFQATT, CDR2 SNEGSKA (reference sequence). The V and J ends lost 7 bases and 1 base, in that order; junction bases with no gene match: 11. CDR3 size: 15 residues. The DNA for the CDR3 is TGCAGTGTTCAGGGGGCTGGAGGTGGGAACACTGAAGCTTTCTTT. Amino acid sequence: CSVQGAGGGNTEAFF.

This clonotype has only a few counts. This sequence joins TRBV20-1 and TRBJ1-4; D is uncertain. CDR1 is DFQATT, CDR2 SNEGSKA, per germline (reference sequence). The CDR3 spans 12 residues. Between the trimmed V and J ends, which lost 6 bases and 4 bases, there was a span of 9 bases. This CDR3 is CSARQSNEKLFF. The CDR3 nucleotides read TGCAGTGCACGTCAGAGTAATGAAAAACTGTTTTTT.

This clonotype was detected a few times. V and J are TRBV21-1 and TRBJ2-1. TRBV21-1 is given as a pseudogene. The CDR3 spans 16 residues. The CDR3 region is CASSKELRSNYNEQFF. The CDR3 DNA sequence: TGTGCCAGCAGCAAAGAGCTCAGGAGCAACTACAATGAGCAGTTCTTC.

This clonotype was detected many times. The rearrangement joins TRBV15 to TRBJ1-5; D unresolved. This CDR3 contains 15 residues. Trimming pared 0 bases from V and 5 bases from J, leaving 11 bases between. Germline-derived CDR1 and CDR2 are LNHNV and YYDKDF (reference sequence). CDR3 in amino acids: CATSRDPSTDQPQHF. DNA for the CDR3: TGTGCCACCAGCAGAGATCCCAGTACCGATCAGCCCCAGCATTTT.

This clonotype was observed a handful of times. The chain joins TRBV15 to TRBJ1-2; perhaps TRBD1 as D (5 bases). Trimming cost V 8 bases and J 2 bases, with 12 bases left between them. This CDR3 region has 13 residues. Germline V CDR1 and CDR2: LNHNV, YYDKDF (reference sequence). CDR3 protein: CATGAGDNYGYTF. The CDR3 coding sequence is TGTGCCACCGGCGCCGGGGACAACTATGGCTACACCTTC.

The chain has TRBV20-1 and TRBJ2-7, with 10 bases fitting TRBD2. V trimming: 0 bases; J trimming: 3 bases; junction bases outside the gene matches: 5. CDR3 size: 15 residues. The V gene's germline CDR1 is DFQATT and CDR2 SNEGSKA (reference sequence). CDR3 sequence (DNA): TGCAGTGCTAGAGATCTTAGCGGGAGGCACTACGAGCAGTACTTC. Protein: CSARDLSGRHYEQYF.

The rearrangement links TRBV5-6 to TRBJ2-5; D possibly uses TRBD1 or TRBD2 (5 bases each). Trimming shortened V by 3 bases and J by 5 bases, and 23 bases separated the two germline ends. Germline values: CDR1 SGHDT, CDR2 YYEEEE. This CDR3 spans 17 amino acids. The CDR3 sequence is CASSSDSGTKFRETQYF. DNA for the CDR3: TGTGCCAGCAGCTCGGACTCCGGGACGAAGTTCAGGGAGACCCAGTACTTC.

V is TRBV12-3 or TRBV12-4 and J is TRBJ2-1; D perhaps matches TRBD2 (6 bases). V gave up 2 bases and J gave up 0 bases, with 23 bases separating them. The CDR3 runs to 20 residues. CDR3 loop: CASSLSYRVRGGDSYNEQFF. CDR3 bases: TGTGCCAGCAGTTTATCTTATCGTGTGAGGGGCGGGGACTCCTACAATGAGCAGTTCTTC.

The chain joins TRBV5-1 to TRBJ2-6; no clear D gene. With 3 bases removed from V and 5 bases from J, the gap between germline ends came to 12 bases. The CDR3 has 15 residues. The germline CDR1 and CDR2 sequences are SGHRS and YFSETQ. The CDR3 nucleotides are TGCGCCAGCAGCTCGCATTTCTCCCGGGCCAACGTCCTGACTTTC. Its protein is CASSSHFSRANVLTF.

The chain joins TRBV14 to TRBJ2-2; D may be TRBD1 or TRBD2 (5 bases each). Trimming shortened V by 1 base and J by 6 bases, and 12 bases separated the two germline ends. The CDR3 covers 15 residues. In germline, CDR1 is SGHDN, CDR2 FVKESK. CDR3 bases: TGTGCCAGCAGCCAAGTGGCCGTGGGGGCCGGGGAGCTGTTTTTT. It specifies CASSQVAVGAGELFF.

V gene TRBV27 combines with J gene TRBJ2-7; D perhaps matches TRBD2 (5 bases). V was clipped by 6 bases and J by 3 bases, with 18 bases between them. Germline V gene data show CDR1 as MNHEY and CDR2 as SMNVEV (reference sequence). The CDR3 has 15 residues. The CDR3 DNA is TGTGCCAGCAGCCTCCGGGGAGCGCCCTTCTACGAGCAGTACTTC. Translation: CASSLRGAPFYEQYF.

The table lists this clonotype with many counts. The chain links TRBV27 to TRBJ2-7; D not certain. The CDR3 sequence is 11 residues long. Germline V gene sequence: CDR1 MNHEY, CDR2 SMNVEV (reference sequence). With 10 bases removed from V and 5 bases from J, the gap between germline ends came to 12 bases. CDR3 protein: CATRFGNEQYF. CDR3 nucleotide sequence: TGTGCCACTCGATTCGGAAACGAGCAGTACTTC.

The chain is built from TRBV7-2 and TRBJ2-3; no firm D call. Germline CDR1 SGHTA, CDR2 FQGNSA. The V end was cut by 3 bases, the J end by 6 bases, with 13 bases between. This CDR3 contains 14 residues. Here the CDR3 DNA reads TGTGCCAGCAGCTTCCCTATGCGGTTGGATACGCAGTATTTT. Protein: CASSFPMRLDTQYF.

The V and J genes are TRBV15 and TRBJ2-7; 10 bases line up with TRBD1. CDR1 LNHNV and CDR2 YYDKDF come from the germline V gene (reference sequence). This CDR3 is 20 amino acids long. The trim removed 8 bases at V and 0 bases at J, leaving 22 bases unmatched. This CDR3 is CATGPGLDRGFSRSSYEQYF. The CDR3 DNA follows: TGTGCCACCGGGCCCGGATTGGACAGGGGGTTTAGCAGGAGCTCCTACGAGCAGTACTTC. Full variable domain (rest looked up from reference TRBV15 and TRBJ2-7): DAMVIQNPRYQVTQFGKPVTLSCSQTLNHNVMYWYQQKSSQAPKLLFHYYDKDFNNEADTPDNFQSRRPNTSFCFLDIRSPGLGDTAMYLCATGPGLDRGFSRSSYEQYFGPGTRLTVT.

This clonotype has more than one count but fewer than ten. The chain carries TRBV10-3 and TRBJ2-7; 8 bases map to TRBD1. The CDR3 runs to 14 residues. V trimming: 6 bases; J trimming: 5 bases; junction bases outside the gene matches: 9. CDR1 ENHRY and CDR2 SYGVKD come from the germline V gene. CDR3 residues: CAIRRQGTSHEQYF. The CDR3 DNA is TGTGCCATCAGAAGACAGGGGACTTCCCACGAGCAGTACTTC.

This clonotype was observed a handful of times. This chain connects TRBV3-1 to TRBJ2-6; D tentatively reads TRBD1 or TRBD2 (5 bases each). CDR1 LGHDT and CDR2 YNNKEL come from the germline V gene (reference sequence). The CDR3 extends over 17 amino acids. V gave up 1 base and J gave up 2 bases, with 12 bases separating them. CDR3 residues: CASSQGRVGAGANVLTF. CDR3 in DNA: TGTGCCAGCAGCCAAGGCAGGGTGGGAGCTGGGGCCAACGTCCTGACTTTC.

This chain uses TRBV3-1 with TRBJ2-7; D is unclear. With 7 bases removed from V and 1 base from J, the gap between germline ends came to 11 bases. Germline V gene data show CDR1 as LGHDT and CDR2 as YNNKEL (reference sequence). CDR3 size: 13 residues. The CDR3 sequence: CASNSLGSYEQYF. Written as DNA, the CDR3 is TGTGCCAGCAACTCCCTTGGGTCCTACGAGCAGTACTTC.

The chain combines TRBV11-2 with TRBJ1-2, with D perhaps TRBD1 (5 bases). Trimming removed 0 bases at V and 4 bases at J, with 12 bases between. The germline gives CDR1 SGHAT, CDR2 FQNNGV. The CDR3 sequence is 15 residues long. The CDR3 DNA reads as TGTGCCAGCAGCTTAGATCCGGGCAGGGTCTATGGCTACACCTTC. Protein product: CASSLDPGRVYGYTF.

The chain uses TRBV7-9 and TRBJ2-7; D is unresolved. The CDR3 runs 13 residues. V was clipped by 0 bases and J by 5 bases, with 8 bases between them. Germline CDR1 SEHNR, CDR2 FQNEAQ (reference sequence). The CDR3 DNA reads TGTGCCAGCAGCTTAGCGGGGTCGAACGAGCAGTACTTC. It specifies CASSLAGSNEQYF.

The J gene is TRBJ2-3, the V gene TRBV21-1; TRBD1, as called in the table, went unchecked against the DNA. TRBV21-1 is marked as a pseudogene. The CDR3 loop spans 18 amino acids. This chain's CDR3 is CASSNQPEGDFPTDTQYF. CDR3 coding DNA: TGTGCCAGCAGCAACCAGCCCGAGGGGGACTTCCCCACAGATACGCAGTATTTT.

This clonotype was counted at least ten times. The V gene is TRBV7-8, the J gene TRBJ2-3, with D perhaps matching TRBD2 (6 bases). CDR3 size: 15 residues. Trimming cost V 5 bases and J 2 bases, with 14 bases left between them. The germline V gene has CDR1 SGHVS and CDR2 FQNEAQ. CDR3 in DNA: TGTGCCAGCAGCCCCCCCAGCGGGCCCACAGATACGCAGTATTTT. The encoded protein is CASSPPSGPTDTQYF.

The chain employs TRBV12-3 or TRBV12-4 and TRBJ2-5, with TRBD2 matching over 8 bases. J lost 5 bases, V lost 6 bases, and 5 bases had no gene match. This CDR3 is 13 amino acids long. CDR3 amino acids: CASRQSGGETQYF. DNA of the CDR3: TGTGCCAGCAGACAAAGCGGGGGTGAGACCCAGTACTTC.

This CDR3 is CASSVAGHLGETQYF. Written as DNA, the CDR3 is TGTGCCAGCAGCGTCGCGGGACATTTAGGAGAGACCCAGTACTTC. The V and J genes are TRBV9 and TRBJ2-5, with D perhaps being TRBD1 or TRBD2 (6 bases each). V lost 2 bases, J lost 4 bases, and 15 bases lay in between. Germline loops: CDR1 SGDLS, CDR2 YYNGEE. The CDR3 consists of 15 residues.

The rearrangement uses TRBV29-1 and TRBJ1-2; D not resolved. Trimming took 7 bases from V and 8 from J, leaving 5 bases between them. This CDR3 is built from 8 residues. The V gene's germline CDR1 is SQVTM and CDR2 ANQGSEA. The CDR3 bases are TGCAGCGGAGGGGGCTACACCTTC. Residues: CSGGGYTF.